The 14 T cell receptor beta chains listed next were all sequenced from one sample in a study of blood T cell repertoires in COVID-19. Assay used: immunoSEQ multiplex PCR; TCRdb lists only in-frame clones, some missing. This sample has tens of thousands of clones; 75% to 90% occur once, and the top ten carry over 9.5%. Material for sequencing was peripheral blood. These receptor sequences come from a human donor with active COVID-19. The donor label of this sample is uncertain.

This chain links TRBV6-5 with TRBJ2-7, with D tentatively TRBD2 (7 bases). Germline CDR1 reads MNHEY; CDR2 reads SVGAGI. This CDR3 comprises 13 residues. V gave up 10 bases and J gave up 4 bases, with 17 bases separating them. CDR3 DNA: TGTGCCACCAGGGGAGGGGGGGTTTACGAGCAGTACTTC. Amino acids: CATRGGGVYEQYF.

The genes are TRBV5-3 and TRBJ1-4, with no clear D. TRBV5-3 is assigned to the ORF class and has an uncertain function. The CDR3 spans 16 residues. Trimming took 3 bases from V and 4 from J, leaving 16 bases between them. CDR3 region: CARSYESGTDNEKLFF. The CDR3 nucleotides read TGTGCCAGAAGCTATGAGTCAGGTACCGATAATGAAAAACTGTTTTTT.

V is TRBV5-6 and J is TRBJ2-7, with TRBD2 as a possible D gene (5 bases). Germline CDR1 and CDR2: SGHDT and YYEEEE. CDR3 length equals 15 residues. Trimming removed 3 bases at V and 0 bases at J, with 13 bases between. For the CDR3, the DNA is TGTGCCAGCAGCTACGGACTTGTGAGCTCCTACGAGCAGTACTTC. This encodes CASSYGLVSSYEQYF.

The chain is built from TRBV2 and TRBJ2-5, with 12 bases lining up with TRBD2. This CDR3 has 19 amino acids. The V segment lost 2 bases and the J segment 3 bases; nucleotides outside the gene matches: 13. In germline, CDR1 is SNHLY, CDR2 FYNNEI. The DNA of the CDR3 is TGTGCCAGCAGTGAATTTCCCCGATTCGCTAGCGGGGGGGAAGAGACCCAGTACTTC. Translated: CASSEFPRFASGGEETQYF.

A few counts support this clone. The chain is built from TRBV5-1 and TRBJ1-3; D gene uncertain. The CDR3 totals 13 residues. Germline lookup yields CDR1 SGHRS and CDR2 YFSETQ. Trimming shortened V by 4 bases and J by 0 bases, and 5 bases separated the two germline ends. The CDR3 protein is CASSPRSGNTIYF. The CDR3, as DNA: TGCGCCAGCAGCCCGCGCTCTGGAAACACCATATATTTT.

The chain links TRBV3-1 (or the pseudogene TRBV3-2) to TRBJ2-7, with D maybe TRBD2 (6 bases). Germline V gives CDR1 LGHDT, CDR2 YNNKEL (reference sequence). CDR3 length: 15 amino acids. The germline V and J ends were trimmed by 2 bases and 7 bases, with 18 bases remaining between them. CDR3 sequence: CASSQNIAGLGEQYF. CDR3 nucleotides: TGTGCCAGCAGCCAAAATATTGCGGGGTTGGGGGAGCAGTACTTC.

This clone came up once. The DNA of the CDR3 is TGTGCCAGCAGCGCAAAAAGGGGATCGGCTGGAAACACCATATATTTT. This encodes CASSAKRGSAGNTIYF. V is TRBV7-2 and J is TRBJ1-3; tentative D call: TRBD1 (5 bases). From germline, CDR1 is SGHTA and CDR2 FQGNSA. The length of the CDR3 is 16 residues. Trimming pared 5 bases from V and 2 bases from J, leaving 16 bases between.

Here the CDR3 DNA reads TGTGCCAGCAGTGACCGGGACAACTCCTACGAGCAGTACTTC. Its translation: CASSDRDNSYEQYF. The chain uses TRBV6-1 and TRBJ2-7; D might be TRBD1 (6 bases). V dropped 3 bases and J dropped 0 bases, with 9 bases sitting between them. CDR3 length: 14 amino acids. CDR1 MNHNS and CDR2 SASEGT come from the germline V gene.

The CDR3 DNA reads as TGCGCCAGCAGCGTTGGACTCGTCCGCTATGGCTACACCTTC. Translation: CASSVGLVRYGYTF. This rearrangement joins TRBV5-1 to TRBJ1-2; D remains unclear. In germline, CDR1 is SGHRS, CDR2 YFSETQ. The CDR3 spans 14 residues. V shed 4 bases and J shed 4 bases, with 14 bases lying between them.

CDR3 in amino acids: CASSLYALTSGYEQYF. The CDR3 coding sequence is TGTGCCAGCAGCTTATACGCCCTAACTAGCGGGTACGAGCAGTACTTC. The rearrangement uses TRBV7-2 and TRBJ2-7, with 9 bases identical to TRBD2. Unmatched junction bases numbered 9, after V lost 2 bases and J lost 4 bases. Germline CDR1 and CDR2: SGHTA and FQGNSA. The CDR3 runs to 16 residues.

The V and J genes are TRBV9 and TRBJ2-5; 10 bases line up with TRBD2. J lost 9 bases, V lost 0 bases, and 5 bases had no gene match. Germline CDR1 and CDR2: SGDLS and YYNGEE. The CDR3 runs 14 residues. The CDR3 region has the DNA TGTGCCAGCAGCGTAGGACTAGCGGGCAGGGCCCAGTACTTC. It specifies CASSVGLAGRAQYF.

The V call is TRBV5-6, the J call TRBJ2-1, with 11 nucleotides matching TRBD2. Germline CDR1 is SGHDT and CDR2 is YYEEEE. CDR3 length: 15 amino acids. The ends lost 0 bases at V and 4 bases at J; junction bases unmatched: 0. The CDR3 nucleotides are TGTGCCAGCAGCTTGGGACTAGCGGGATACAATGAGCAGTTCTTC. Translated: CASSLGLAGYNEQFF.

The CDR3 nucleotides are TGTGCCAGCAGTTACAGGCCCGGAGGCTCTGGAAACACCATATATTTT. Translating it yields CASSYRPGGSGNTIYF. The chain employs TRBV6-5 and TRBJ1-3, with unresolved D. Germline V gene lookup returns CDR1 MNHEY and CDR2 SVGAGI. The V and J ends lost 2 bases and 0 bases respectively, with 11 bases between them. This CDR3 is 16 amino acids long.

This clone was seen just once. The chain carries TRBV19 and TRBJ1-1, with D tentatively TRBD1 (5 bases). The germline V and J ends were trimmed by 3 bases and 2 bases, with 10 bases remaining between them. Germline CDR1 LNHDA, CDR2 SQIVND (reference sequence). This CDR3 is built from 14 residues. CDR3 amino acids: CASSIRGGNTEAFF. The CDR3 DNA follows: TGTGCCAGTAGTATTCGGGGGGGTAACACTGAAGCTTTCTTT.